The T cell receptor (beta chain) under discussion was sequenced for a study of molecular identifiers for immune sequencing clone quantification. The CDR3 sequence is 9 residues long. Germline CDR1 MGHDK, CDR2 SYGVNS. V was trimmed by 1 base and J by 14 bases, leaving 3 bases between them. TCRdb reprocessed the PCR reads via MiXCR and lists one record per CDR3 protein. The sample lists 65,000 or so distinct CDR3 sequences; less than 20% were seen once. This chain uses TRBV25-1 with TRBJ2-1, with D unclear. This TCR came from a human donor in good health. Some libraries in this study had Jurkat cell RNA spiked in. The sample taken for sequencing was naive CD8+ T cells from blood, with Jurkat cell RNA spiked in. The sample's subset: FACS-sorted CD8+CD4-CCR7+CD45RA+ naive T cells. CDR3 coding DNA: TGTGCCAGCAGTGAATCCAAGTTCTTC. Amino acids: CASSESKFF.